One sample yielded the 16 T cell receptor beta chains listed below, sequenced in a study of blood T cells in healthy people across ages. Together with a sample-barcoded 5' primer, a J-beta primer mix was included in a second PCR lasting roughly 6 to 12 cycles. From the 5' RACE reads, TCRdb called clonotypes with MiXCR, one entry per CDR3 protein. The sample includes over 1,300,000 distinct CDR3 sequences, approximately 63% of them seen just once. The sequenced sample consisted of blood. The receptors derive from a man younger than 35 in good health.

This clonotype was counted between two and nine times. This sequence joins TRBV12-3 or TRBV12-4 and TRBJ2-1; the match to TRBD2 covers 11 bases. Trimming removed 6 bases from V and 1 base from J; junction bases left unmatched: 11. The CDR3 totals 18 residues. CDR3 DNA: TGTGCCAGCAGCCCGCTAGCGGGGGGCCCCACTTCCTACAATGAGCAGTTCTTC. It translates to CASSPLAGGPTSYNEQFF.

The chain combines TRBV28 with TRBJ1-4; possible D gene TRBD1, 5 bases. V gave up 2 bases and J gave up 8 bases, with 24 bases separating them. CDR3 length equals 18 residues. CDR1 is MDHEN and CDR2 is SYDVKM in the germline V gene. The CDR3 is CASSLAPHSTVPGEKLFF. DNA of the CDR3: TGTGCCAGCAGTTTAGCCCCCCACTCGACAGTCCCCGGAGAAAAACTGTTTTTT.

The V and J genes are TRBV4-1 and TRBJ2-7; D call uncertain. This CDR3 is 16 amino acids long. Germline assignment: CDR1 MGHRA and CDR2 YSYEKL. Trimming removed 1 base at V and 2 bases at J, with 15 bases between. The CDR3 loop is CASSQGPQGFAYEQYF. DNA of the CDR3: TGCGCCAGCAGCCAAGGACCTCAAGGGTTTGCCTACGAGCAGTACTTC.

This clonotype occurred a few times. The rearrangement uses TRBV20-1 and TRBJ2-2; no definite D call. The CDR3 spans 13 residues. The V and J ends lost 4 bases and 4 bases respectively, with 10 bases between them. The germline V gene encodes CDR1 DFQATT and CDR2 SNEGSKA (reference sequence). The CDR3 coding sequence is TGCAGTGCTAAAGACGGAGCCACCGGGGAGCTGTTTTTT. This translates into CSAKDGATGELFF.

This clonotype has just a few counts. J is TRBJ2-1 and V is TRBV27; D is undetermined. V was shortened by 1 base and J by 0 bases, with 7 bases between the two germline ends. CDR3 length equals 15 residues. Looked up from germline, CDR1 is MNHEY and CDR2 is SMNVEV (reference sequence). CDR3 loop: CASSLYASSYNEQFF. For the CDR3, the DNA is TGTGCCAGCAGTTTATATGCCAGCTCCTACAATGAGCAGTTCTTC.

Only a few counts were recorded for this clonotype. This chain joins TRBV20-1 and TRBJ2-3, with TRBD2 matching 8 bases. V dropped 6 bases and J dropped 6; count of bases not matched to a gene: 14. The germline V gene encodes CDR1 DFQATT and CDR2 SNEGSKA (reference sequence). The CDR3 covers 15 residues. CDR3 region: CSAPLGGGLMDTQYF. CDR3 DNA: TGCAGTGCCCCCTTGGGCGGGGGGTTGATGGATACGCAGTATTTT.

This clonotype was counted only a few times. The chain links TRBV2 to TRBJ2-3; D perhaps matches TRBD2 (5 bases). The CDR3 spans 14 residues. V lost 7 bases to trimming and J lost 0 bases, with 11 bases between them. Germline V lookup: CDR1 SNHLY, CDR2 FYNNEI. CDR3 sequence: CASKGGLSTDTQYF. The CDR3 nucleotides are TGTGCCAGCAAGGGCGGGCTTAGCACAGATACGCAGTATTTT.

The J gene is TRBJ1-2, the V gene TRBV5-6; TRBD1 might be the D (6 bases). The ends were cut back, 4 bases at V and 5 bases at J, with 18 bases in the middle. The CDR3 is 15 amino acids. The germline V gene encodes CDR1 SGHDT and CDR2 YYEEEE. As DNA, the CDR3 is TGTGCCAGCAGCGGGACATCACGGGGCATTTATGGCTACACCTTC. Its translation: CASSGTSRGIYGYTF.

V and J are TRBV29-1 and TRBJ1-2; TRBD1 matches at 8 bases. Trimming at V came to 7 bases and at J to 2 bases, leaving 6 bases not matched to a gene. CDR3 length equals 13 residues. The germline CDR1 and CDR2 sequences are SQVTM and ANQGSEA. The CDR3 here is CSATGQENYGYTF. Written as DNA, the CDR3 is TGCAGCGCAACGGGACAGGAAAACTATGGCTACACCTTC. The full variable domain, completed using reference TRBV29-1 and TRBJ1-2, is SAVISQKPSRDICQRGTSLTIQCQVDSQVTMMFWYRQQPGQSLTLIATANQGSEATYESGFVIDKFPISRPNLTFSTLTVSNMSPEDSSIYLCSATGQENYGYTFGSGTRLTVV.

Points on this clonotype: The germline gene is not matched at one end of the junction; a read error may be the cause. This sequence joins TRBV7-9 and TRBJ2-5; D gene unclear. CDR3 length equals 15 residues. Germline loops: CDR1 SEHNR, CDR2 FQNEAQ (reference sequence). In DNA, the CDR3 is TGTGCCAGCAGCTTAGCTTGGCAGCAGCAAGGGACCCAGTACTTC. As protein: CASSLAWQQQGTQYF.

This chain uses TRBV29-1 with TRBJ2-7; TRBD1 aligns across 7 bases. The CDR3 consists of 16 residues. Germline CDR1 SQVTM, CDR2 ANQGSEA. Unmatched junction bases numbered 11, after V lost 1 base and J lost 2 bases. The chain's CDR3 is CSVEGPQGLKPYEQYF. CDR3 sequence (DNA): TGCAGCGTTGAAGGCCCACAGGGGCTGAAGCCCTACGAGCAGTACTTC.

The V gene is TRBV14, the J gene TRBJ1-1; no clear D gene. This CDR3 is 13 amino acids long. Looked up from germline, CDR1 is SGHDN and CDR2 is FVKESK. The germline V and J ends were trimmed by 4 bases and 8 bases, with 14 bases remaining between them. CDR3: CASSPYRTTEAFF. The CDR3 DNA reads TGTGCCAGCAGCCCCTATCGGACTACCGAAGCTTTCTTT.

This clonotype was seen a handful of times. The V and J genes are TRBV12-3 or TRBV12-4 and TRBJ2-2; D is ambiguous. This CDR3 spans 13 amino acids. The V end lost 6 bases, the J end lost 7 bases, and 12 bases lay between the germline ends. As DNA, the CDR3 is TGTGCCAGCAGCCCCGTTAGGATCGGGGAGCTGTTTTTT. It yields the protein CASSPVRIGELFF.

The chain employs TRBV10-1 and TRBJ2-7; 14 bases align to TRBD2. CDR3 length equals 18 residues. V lost 6 bases and J lost 0; bases outside the gene matches: 10. Germline V gene sequence: CDR1 WNHNN, CDR2 SYGVQD (reference sequence). The CDR3 loop is CASSAGTSGRGSSYEQYF. CDR3 nucleotides: TGCGCCAGCAGCGCCGGGACTAGCGGGAGAGGAAGCTCCTACGAGCAGTACTTC.

Only a few counts were recorded for this clonotype. This sequence joins TRBV11-1 and TRBJ2-7, with TRBD1 identical over 8 bases. V was pared by 4 bases and J by 5 bases, with 10 bases of the junction left unmatched. Looked up from germline, CDR1 is SGHAT and CDR2 is FQDESV (reference sequence). CDR3 length equals 15 residues. The CDR3 bases are TGTGCCAGCAGCTCCAACAGGGGGGAAGGTGACGAGCAGTACTTC. Translation gives CASSSNRGEGDEQYF.

The genes are TRBV7-9 and TRBJ2-7; D not certain. There are 15 residues in the CDR3. V lost 2 bases and J lost 3, with 14 bases in between. Germline V gives CDR1 SEHNR, CDR2 FQNEAQ (reference sequence). The CDR3 reads CASSLRSSSYYEQYF. In nucleotides, the CDR3 is TGTGCCAGCAGCTTACGGTCTAGTTCTTACTACGAGCAGTACTTC.